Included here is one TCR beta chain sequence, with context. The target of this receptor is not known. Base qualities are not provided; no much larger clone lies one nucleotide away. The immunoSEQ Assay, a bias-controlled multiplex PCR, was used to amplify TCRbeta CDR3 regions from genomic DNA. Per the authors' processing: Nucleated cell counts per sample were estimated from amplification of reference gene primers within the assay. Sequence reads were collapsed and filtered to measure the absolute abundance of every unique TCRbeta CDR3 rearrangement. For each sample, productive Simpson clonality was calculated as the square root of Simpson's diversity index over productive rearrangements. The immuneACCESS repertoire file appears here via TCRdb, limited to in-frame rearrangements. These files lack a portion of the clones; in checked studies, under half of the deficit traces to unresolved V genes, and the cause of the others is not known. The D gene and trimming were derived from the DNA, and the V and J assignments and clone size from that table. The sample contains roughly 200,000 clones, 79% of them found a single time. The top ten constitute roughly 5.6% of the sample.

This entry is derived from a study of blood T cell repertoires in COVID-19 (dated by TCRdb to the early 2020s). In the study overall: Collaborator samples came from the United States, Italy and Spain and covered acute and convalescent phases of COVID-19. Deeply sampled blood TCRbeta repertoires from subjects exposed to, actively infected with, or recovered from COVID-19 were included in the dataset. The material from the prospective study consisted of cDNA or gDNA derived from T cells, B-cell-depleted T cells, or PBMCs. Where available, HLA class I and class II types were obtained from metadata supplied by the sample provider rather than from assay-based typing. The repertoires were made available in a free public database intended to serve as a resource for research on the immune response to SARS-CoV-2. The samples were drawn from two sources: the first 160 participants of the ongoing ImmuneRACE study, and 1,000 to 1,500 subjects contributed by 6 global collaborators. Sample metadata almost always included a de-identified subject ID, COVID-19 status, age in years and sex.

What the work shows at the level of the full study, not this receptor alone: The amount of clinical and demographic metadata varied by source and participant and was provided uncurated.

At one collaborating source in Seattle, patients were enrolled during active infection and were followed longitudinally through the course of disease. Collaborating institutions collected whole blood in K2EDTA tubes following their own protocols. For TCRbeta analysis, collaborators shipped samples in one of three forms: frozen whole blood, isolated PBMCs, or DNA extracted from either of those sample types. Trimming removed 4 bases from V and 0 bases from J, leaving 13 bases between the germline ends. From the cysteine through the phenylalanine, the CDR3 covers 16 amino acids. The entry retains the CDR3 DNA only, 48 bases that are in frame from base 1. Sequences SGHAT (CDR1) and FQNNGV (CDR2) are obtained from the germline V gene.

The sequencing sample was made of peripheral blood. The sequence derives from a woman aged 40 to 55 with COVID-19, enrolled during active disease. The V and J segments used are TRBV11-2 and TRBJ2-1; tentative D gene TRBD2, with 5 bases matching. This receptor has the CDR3 CASSSTTGSSYNEQFF. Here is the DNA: TGTGCCAGCAGCTCCACAACGGGGAGCTCCTACAATGAGCAGTTCTTC.